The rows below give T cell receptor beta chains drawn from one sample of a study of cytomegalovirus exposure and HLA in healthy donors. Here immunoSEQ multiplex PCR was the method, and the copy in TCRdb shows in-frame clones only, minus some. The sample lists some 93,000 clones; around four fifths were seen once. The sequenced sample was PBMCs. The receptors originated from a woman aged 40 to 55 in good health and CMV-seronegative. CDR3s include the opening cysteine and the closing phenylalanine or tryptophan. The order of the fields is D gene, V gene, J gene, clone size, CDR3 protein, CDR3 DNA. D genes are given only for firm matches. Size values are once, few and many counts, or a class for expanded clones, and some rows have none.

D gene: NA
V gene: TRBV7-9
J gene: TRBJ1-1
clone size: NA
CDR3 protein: CASSALTGFTEAFF
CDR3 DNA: TGTGCCAGCAGCGCCCTTACAGGGTTTACTGAAGCTTTCTTT

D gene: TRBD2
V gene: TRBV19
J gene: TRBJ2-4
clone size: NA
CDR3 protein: CASSSQSGGKKDIQYF
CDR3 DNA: TGTGCCAGTAGTTCCCAGTCGGGAGGGAAGAAGGACATTCAGTACTTC

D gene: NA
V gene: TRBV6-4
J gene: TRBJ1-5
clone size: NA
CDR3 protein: CASSRNPDRPQHF
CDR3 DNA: TGTGCCAGCAGCCGCAATCCGGACAGGCCCCAGCATTTT

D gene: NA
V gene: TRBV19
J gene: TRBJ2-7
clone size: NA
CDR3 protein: CASSKEGLVRCEQYF
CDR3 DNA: TGTGCCAGTAGTAAAGAGGGTCTAGTTAGGTGCGAGCAGTACTTC

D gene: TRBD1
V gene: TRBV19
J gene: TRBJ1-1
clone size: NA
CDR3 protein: CASSTNRGRDTEAFF
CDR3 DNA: TGTGCCAGTAGCACAAACAGGGGGCGAGACACTGAAGCTTTCTTT

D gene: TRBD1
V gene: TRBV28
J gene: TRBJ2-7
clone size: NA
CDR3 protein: CASSLGTGVTYEQYF
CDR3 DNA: TGTGCCAGCAGCCTCGGGACAGGGGTTACCTACGAGCAGTACTTC

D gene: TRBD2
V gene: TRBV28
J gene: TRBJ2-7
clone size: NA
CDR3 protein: CASRRIREGTYEQYF
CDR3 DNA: TGTGCCAGCCGTAGAATCCGGGAGGGGACCTACGAGCAGTACTTC

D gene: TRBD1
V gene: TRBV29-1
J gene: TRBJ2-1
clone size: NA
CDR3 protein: CSVPKGGQGFYNEQFF
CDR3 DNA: TGCAGCGTTCCGAAGGGGGGACAGGGGTTCTACAATGAGCAGTTCTTC

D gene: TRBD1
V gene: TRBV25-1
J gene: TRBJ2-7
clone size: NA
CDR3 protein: CASRRGQGSFEQYF
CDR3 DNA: TGTGCCAGCAGGAGGGGGCAGGGCAGTTTCGAGCAGTACTTC

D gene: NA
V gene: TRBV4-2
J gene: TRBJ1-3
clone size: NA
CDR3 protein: CASSQDRTAGNTIYF
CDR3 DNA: TGTGCCAGCAGCCAAGATCGAACGGCTGGAAACACCATATATTTT

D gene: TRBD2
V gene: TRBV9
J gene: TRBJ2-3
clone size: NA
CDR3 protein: CASSGSGRGKDTQYF
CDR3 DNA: TGTGCCAGCAGCGGTAGCGGGAGGGGGAAAGATACGCAGTATTTT

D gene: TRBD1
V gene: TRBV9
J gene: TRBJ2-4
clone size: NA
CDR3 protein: CASSVGDSKKNIQYF
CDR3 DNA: TGTGCCAGCAGCGTAGGGGACAGTAAAAAAAACATTCAGTACTTC

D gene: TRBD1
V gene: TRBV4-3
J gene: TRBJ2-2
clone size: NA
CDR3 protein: CASSQDDRANTGELFF
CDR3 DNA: TGCGCCAGCAGCCAAGACGACAGGGCGAACACCGGGGAGCTGTTTTTT

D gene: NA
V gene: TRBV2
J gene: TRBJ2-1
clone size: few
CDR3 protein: CASSSESYNEQFF
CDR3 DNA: TGTGCCAGCTCTAGCGAGAGCTACAATGAGCAGTTCTTC

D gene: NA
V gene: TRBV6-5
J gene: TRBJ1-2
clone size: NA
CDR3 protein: CASRPGGYGYTF
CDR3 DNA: TGTGCCAGCAGACCGGGGGGCTATGGCTACACCTTC

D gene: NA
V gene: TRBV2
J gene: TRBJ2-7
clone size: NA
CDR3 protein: CASRAGGIPYEQYF
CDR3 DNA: TGTGCCAGCAGAGCTGGAGGCATCCCCTACGAGCAGTACTTC

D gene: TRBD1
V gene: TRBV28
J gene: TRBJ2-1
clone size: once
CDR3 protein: CASSRQGRDEQFF
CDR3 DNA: TGTGCCAGCAGTCGACAGGGAAGAGATGAGCAGTTCTTC

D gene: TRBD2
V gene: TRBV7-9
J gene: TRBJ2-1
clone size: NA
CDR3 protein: CSSSLVVRGGRADEQFF
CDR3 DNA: TGTTCCAGCAGCTTAGTTGTACGAGGCGGGAGAGCCGATGAGCAGTTCTTC

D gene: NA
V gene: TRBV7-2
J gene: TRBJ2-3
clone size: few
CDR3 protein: CASSSQGSDTQYF
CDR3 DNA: TGTGCCAGCAGCTCCCAGGGCTCAGATACGCAGTATTTT

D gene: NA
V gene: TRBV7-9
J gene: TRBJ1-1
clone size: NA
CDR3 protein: CASSSSYRALSAFF
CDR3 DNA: TGTGCCAGCAGCTCGTCTTACAGAGCCCTCAGCGCTTTCTTT

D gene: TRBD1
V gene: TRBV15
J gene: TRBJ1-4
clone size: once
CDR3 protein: CATKRDRDSFEKLFF
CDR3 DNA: TGTGCCACCAAGAGGGACAGGGATTCCTTTGAAAAACTGTTTTTT

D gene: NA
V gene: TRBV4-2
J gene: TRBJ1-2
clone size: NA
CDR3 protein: CASALGRVDEGYTF
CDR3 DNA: TGTGCCAGCGCCTTAGGTCGGGTAGATGAAGGCTACACCTTC

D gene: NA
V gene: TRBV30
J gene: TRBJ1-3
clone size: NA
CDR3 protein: CAWGQSGNTIYF
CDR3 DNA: TGTGCCTGGGGGCAGTCTGGAAACACCATATATTTT

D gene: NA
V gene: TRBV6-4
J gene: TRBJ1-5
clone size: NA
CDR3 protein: CASSWRGHKNQPQHF
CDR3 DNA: TGTGCCAGCAGTTGGAGAGGACACAAAAATCAGCCCCAGCATTTT

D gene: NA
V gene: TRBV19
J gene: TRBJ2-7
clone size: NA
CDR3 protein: CASSIRVAYEQYF
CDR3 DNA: TGTGCCAGTAGTATCCGGGTAGCCTACGAGCAGTACTTC

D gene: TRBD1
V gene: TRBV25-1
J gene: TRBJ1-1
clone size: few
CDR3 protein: CASSAPRQGASTEAFF
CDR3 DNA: TGTGCCAGCAGTGCCCCAAGACAGGGGGCGAGCACTGAAGCTTTCTTT

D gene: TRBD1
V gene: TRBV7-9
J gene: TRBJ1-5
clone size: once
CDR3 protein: CASSLGPGGVSNQPQHF
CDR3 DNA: TGTGCCAGCAGCTTAGGCCCAGGGGGCGTTAGCAATCAGCCCCAGCATTTT

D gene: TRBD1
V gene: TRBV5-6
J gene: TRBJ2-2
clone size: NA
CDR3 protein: CASSGGQGFGAGELFF
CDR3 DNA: TGTGCCAGCAGCGGAGGACAGGGGTTCGGGGCCGGGGAGCTGTTTTTT

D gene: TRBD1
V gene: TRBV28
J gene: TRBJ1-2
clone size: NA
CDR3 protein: CASSLSDRPSLYGYTF
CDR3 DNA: TGTGCCAGCAGTTTATCGGACAGGCCGAGCCTCTATGGCTACACCTTC

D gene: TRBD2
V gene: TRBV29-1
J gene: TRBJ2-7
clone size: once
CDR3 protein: CSGRGFEGGSGEQYF
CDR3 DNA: TGCAGCGGGCGGGGGTTCGAGGGAGGATCGGGGGAGCAGTACTTC

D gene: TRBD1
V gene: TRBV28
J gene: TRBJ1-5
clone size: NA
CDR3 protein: CASSPSRGFQPQHF
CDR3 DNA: TGTGCCAGCAGCCCCAGCAGGGGGTTTCAGCCCCAGCATTTT

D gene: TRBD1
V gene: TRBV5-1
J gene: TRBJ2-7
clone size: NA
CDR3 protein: CASKLNLDRGYEQYF
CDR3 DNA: TGCGCCAGCAAACTTAATCTGGACAGGGGCTACGAGCAGTACTTC

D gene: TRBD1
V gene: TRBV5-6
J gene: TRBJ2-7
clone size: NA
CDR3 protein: CASSLVETGGYRQYF
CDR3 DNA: TGTGCCAGCAGCTTGGTCGAGACAGGGGGTTACAGGCAGTACTTC

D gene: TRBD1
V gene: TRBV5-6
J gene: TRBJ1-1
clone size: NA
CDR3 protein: CASSPGVRTGVRGAFF
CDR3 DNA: TGTGCCAGCAGCCCCGGAGTTCGGACAGGGGTGCGTGGAGCTTTCTTT

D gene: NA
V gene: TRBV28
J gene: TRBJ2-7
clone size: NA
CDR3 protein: CASSSPLTPYEQYF
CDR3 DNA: TGTGCCAGCAGCTCTCCCCTGACTCCCTACGAGCAGTACTTC

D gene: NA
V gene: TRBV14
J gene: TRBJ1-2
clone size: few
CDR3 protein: CASSQAGLYGYTF
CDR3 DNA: TGTGCCAGCAGCCAGGCAGGGTTGTATGGCTACACCTTC

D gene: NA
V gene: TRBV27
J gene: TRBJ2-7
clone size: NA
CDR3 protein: CASTPVGQGNEQYF
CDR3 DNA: TGTGCCAGCACCCCGGTGGGGCAGGGGAACGAGCAGTACTTC

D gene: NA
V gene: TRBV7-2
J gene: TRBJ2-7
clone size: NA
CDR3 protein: CASSLVGGGDEQYF
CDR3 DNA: TGTGCCAGCAGCTTAGTCGGAGGGGGCGACGAGCAGTACTTC

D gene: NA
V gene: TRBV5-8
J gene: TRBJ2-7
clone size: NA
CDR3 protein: CATGVTGEQYF
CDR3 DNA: TGTGCCACCGGGGTCACTGGGGAGCAGTACTTC

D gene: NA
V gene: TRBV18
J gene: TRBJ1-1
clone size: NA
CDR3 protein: CASSPRGIVGNTEAFF
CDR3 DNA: TGTGCCAGCTCACCACGCGGTATAGTTGGGAACACTGAAGCTTTCTTT

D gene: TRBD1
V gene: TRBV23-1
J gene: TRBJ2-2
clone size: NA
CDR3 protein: CASSQRSGDRGVGAGELFF
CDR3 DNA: TGCGCCAGCAGTCAACGCTCGGGGGACAGGGGAGTAGGGGCCGGGGAGCTGTTTTTT

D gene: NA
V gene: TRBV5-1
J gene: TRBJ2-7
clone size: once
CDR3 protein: CASSLTGNYEQYF
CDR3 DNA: TGCGCCAGCAGCTTGACAGGAAACTACGAGCAGTACTTC

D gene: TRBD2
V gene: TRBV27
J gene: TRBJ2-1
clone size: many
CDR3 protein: CASTSGISEQFF
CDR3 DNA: TGTGCCAGTACAAGCGGGATTTCTGAGCAGTTCTTC

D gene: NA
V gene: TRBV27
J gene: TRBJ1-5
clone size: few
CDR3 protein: CASSLATGPQHF
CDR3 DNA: TGTGCCAGCAGTTTGGCGACAGGTCCCCAGCATTTT

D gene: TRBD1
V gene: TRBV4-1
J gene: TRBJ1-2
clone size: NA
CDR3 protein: CASSVDRGKCTF
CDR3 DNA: TGCGCCAGCAGCGTTGACAGGGGGAAATGCACCTTC

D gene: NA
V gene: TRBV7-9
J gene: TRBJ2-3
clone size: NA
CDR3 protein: CSSSPVRRRPSDTQYF
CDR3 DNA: TGTTCCAGCAGCCCTGTGAGGAGACGTCCCTCAGATACGCAGTATTTT

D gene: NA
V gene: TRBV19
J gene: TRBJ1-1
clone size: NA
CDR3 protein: CASSLGVQNTEAFF
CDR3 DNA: TGTGCCAGTAGTCTCGGGGTTCAGAACACTGAAGCTTTCTTT

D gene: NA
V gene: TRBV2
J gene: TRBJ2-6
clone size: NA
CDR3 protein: CASSVGTGPWANVLTF
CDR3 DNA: TGTGCCAGCAGTGTGGGGACTGGCCCTTGGGCCAACGTCCTGACTTTC

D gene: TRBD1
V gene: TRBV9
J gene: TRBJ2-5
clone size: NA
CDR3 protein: CASSVMTGGLETQYF
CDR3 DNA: TGTGCCAGCAGCGTAATGACAGGGGGCCTAGAGACCCAGTACTTC

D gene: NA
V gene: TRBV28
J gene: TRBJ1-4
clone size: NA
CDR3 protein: CASSQGSYGAEKLFF
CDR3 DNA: TGTGCCAGCAGTCAGGGCTCCTATGGGGCTGAAAAACTGTTTTTT

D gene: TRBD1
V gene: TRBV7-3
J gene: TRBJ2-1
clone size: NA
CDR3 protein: CASSPIGTGEHEQFF
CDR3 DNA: TGTGCCAGCAGCCCCATTGGGACAGGGGAGCATGAGCAGTTCTTC

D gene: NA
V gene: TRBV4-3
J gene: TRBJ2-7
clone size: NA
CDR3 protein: CASSQGAGTSSYEQYF
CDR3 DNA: TGCGCCAGCAGCCAGGGTGCCGGGACAAGCTCCTACGAGCAGTACTTC